This TCR beta chain derives from a study of cytomegalovirus exposure and HLA in healthy donors. Broader study findings: Analysis was performed later, and it showed HLA-associated TCR beta chains to be more clonally expanded than equally common others. For TCR beta chains, V- and J-gene trimming was later linked to a missense DCLRE1C variant. In an earlier analysis, about 87% or about 30%: the productive usage of most TCR beta V segments.

Notes on this clone: Its antigen is as yet unknown.

Germline V gene data show CDR1 as SGDLS and CDR2 as YYNGEE. The CDR3 is 16 amino acids. The V gene end was trimmed by 0 bases and the J gene end by 8 bases; junction bases not matched to a gene: 8. There were likely unrecorded immune exposures, though donors were nominally healthy when sampled. The PCR made use of 60 Vbeta and 13 Jbeta primers. Profiling relied on immunoSEQ multiplex PCR, and the TCRdb table lists in-frame clones only, not all of them. The sample records 85,000 to 110,000 clones, 79% being singletons. Sequences were obtained from PBMCs. The source of this sequence is a man over 45 in good health and CMV-seropositive. The chain is built from TRBV9 and TRBJ1-4, with TRBD1 matching over 9 bases. The DNA for the CDR3 is TGTGCCAGCAGCGTAGACCCCGGGACAGGGTCGGAAAAACTGTTTTTT. Translating gives CASSVDPGTGSEKLFF.